This T cell receptor (beta chain) was found in a study of blood T cell repertoires in COVID-19 (dated by TCRdb to the early 2020s). With respect to the entire study: The collaborator samples originated in the United States, Italy and Spain and spanned the acute and convalescent phases of COVID-19. The material from the prospective study consisted of cDNA or gDNA derived from T cells, B-cell-depleted T cells, or PBMCs. Deeply sampled blood TCRbeta repertoires from subjects exposed to, actively infected with, or recovered from COVID-19 were included in the dataset. The repertoires were released in a freely available public database intended as a resource for research on the immune response to SARS-CoV-2. Samples came from the ongoing ImmuneRACE study (first 160 participants) plus 1,254 subjects from 6 global collaborators. Sample metadata almost always included a de-identified subject ID, COVID-19 status, age in years and sex. Where available, HLA class I and class II types were taken from metadata supplied by the sample provider and were not determined by assay-based typing. The study at large found these results: The quantity of clinical and demographic metadata differed by source and by participant and was supplied without curation.

TCRbeta CDR3 regions were amplified from genomic DNA by means of the immunoSEQ Assay, a bias-controlled multiplex PCR. The original methods were these. Nucleated cell counts per sample were estimated from amplification of reference gene primers within the assay. To quantify the absolute abundance of each unique TCRbeta CDR3 rearrangement, sequence reads were collapsed and filtered. Productive Simpson clonality was computed per sample as the square root of Simpson's diversity index over productive rearrangements. Here the immuneACCESS table is served through TCRdb, limited to in-frame sequences with V and J called. Missing clones are a known gap in these copies; in checked studies unresolved V genes cover under half, and the rest lacks a known reason. The DNA gave D and trimming, while V, J and clone size come from that table. In this sample the table shows roughly 250,000 clones, roughly 93% of which occur a single time. Of the sample, 2.3% falls within the top ten clones.

The CDR3 contains 15 residues, cysteine and phenylalanine counted. Just CDR3 DNA is preserved here, 45 bases in frame from base 1. The germline V gene encodes CDR1 SNHLY and CDR2 FYNNEI. V is reduced by 5 bases and J by 0 bases, leaving a spacing of 8 bases between them. As to this clone: What antigen it recognizes has not been identified. No base qualities exist here, and no much larger clone lies one base off it.

Enrolling through a virtual design, the prospective study's participants ranged in age from roughly 18 to 89 years and lived across about two dozen United States geographic areas. In the prospective study, participants were assigned to cohorts based on the clinical history participants reported in a screening survey and a study questionnaire. Mobile phlebotomists in the prospective study collected whole blood, serum and a nasopharyngeal or oropharyngeal swab from every participant. Participants in the prospective study had the option to provide additional blood draws and questionnaires over an approximately two-month period. Before DNA extraction, blood samples from the prospective study were shipped at room temperature or frozen.

The TCR sequence derives from a woman aged 40-49 years with acute COVID-19. Sequenced material: PBMCs or T cells enriched from blood (not recorded which). The chain joins TRBV2 to TRBJ1-6; a confident D gene designation cannot be given. The CDR3 reads CASSRRSSYNSPLHF. The DNA is as follows: TGTGCCAGCAGTCGACGGAGCTCCTATAATTCACCCCTCCACTTT. The full variable domain, with segments outside the CDR3 supplied by the reference TRBV2 and TRBJ1-6 proteins, appears as EPEVTQTPSHQVTQMGQEVILRCVPISNHLYFYWYRQILGQKVEFLVSFYNNEISEKSEIFDDQFSVERPDGSNFTLKIRSTKLEDSAMYFCASSRRSSYNSPLHFGNGTRLTVT.